The present T cell receptor (beta chain) was sequenced within a study of CD8 T cells in Susac syndrome. With random hexamers, roughly 0.5 to 1 ug RNA was reverse transcribed. The immunoSEQ assay covered 54 Vbeta and 13 Jbeta segments for CDR3. TCRdb re-called the immunoSEQ multiplex PCR reads through MiXCR, storing one row per CDR3 protein. Among 150,000 to 200,000 distinct CDR3 sequences, around 94% were seen once, and the ten largest hold 0.099%. In germline, CDR1 is LNHDA, CDR2 SQIVND (reference sequence). This CDR3 contains 16 residues. V dropped 5 bases and J dropped 2; count of bases not matched to a gene: 9. As judged by recently defined diagnostic criteria, patients with Susac syndrome had definite or probable disease.

This chain joins TRBV19 and TRBJ2-5; 9 nucleotides line up with TRBD2. Specimen: CD4+ T cells from PBMCs. The clonotype was recovered from a human donor with Susac syndrome. The CDR3 loop reads CASSLAGIPGQETQYF. The CDR3 DNA reads as TGTGCCAGTAGTCTAGCGGGAATCCCGGGGCAAGAGACCCAGTACTTC.